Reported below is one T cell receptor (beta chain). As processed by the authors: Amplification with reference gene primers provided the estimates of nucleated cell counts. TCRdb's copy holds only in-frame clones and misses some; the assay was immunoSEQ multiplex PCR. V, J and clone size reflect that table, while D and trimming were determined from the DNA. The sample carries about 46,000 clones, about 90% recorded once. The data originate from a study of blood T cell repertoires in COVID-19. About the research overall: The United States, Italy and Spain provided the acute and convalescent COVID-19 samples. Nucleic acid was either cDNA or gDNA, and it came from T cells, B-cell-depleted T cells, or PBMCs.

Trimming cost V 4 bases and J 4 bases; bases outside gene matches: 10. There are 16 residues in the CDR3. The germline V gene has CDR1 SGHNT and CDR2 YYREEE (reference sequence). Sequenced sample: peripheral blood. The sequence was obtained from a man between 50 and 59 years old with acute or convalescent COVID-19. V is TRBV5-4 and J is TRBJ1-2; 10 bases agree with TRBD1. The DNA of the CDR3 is TGTGCCAGCAGCCCGGGAGGGGGACAGGGGATCTATGGCTACACCTTC. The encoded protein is CASSPGGGQGIYGYTF.